What follows are 14 T cell receptor beta chains derived from one specimen sequenced in a study of regulatory T cells in long-lasting Graves disease. The time point was: newly diagnosed GD, antithyroid drugs for less than 3 months. Extracted RNA from PBMCs served as the source of the TCR library. Arm-PCR of CDR3 regions and iRepertoire HTBI primers were the basis on which TCR beta libraries were built. TCRdb reprocessed the multiplex PCR reads via MiXCR and lists one record per CDR3 protein. The data show about 440,000 distinct CDR3 sequences, with 16% seen just once and 23% held by the top ten. These data were also reused for a study on T cells in Graves' hyperthyroidism and ophthalmopathy.

This sample comprised peripheral blood mononuclear cells (PBMCs), obtained at new diagnosis, from a patient treated with antithyroid drugs. All receptors derive from a woman younger than 30 with Graves disease.

This clonotype was counted ten times or more. The chain combines TRBV3-1 with TRBJ2-7; possibly TRBD2 for D (6 bases). This CDR3 spans 14 amino acids. Germline CDR1 and CDR2: LGHDT and YNNKEL (reference sequence). Trimming removed 4 bases from V and 5 bases from J, with 15 bases in between. CDR3 residues: CASSLAGRSHEQYF. The CDR3 nucleotides are TGTGCCAGCAGCCTGGCGGGGAGATCCCACGAGCAGTACTTC.

This clonotype showed up just a few times. One base away lies a much larger clone, so this may be a sequencing read error. V and J are TRBV6-1 and TRBJ2-5, with 8 bases matching TRBD1. Germline V gene data show CDR1 as MNHNS and CDR2 as SASEGT. The CDR3 is 15 amino acids. CDR3 protein: CVSSLGQGETETQYF. CDR3 DNA sequence: TGTGTCAGCAGCCTCGGACAGGGTGAGACGGAGACCCAGTACTTC.

This clonotype showed up many times. This CDR3 is CASSLSRGYSYEQYF. Written as DNA, the CDR3 is TGTGCCAGCAGTTTAAGCCGGGGATATAGTTACGAGCAGTACTTC. The rearrangement joins TRBV28 to TRBJ2-7; the D gene is possibly TRBD2 (5 bases). Germline lookup yields CDR1 MDHEN and CDR2 SYDVKM. The germline V and J ends were trimmed by 2 bases and 4 bases, with 15 bases remaining between them. The CDR3 has 15 residues.

As regards this clonotype: Being one base from a much bigger clone, this may be a read error. The rearrangement uses TRBV7-6 and TRBJ2-5, with 9 nucleotides matching TRBD2. J gave up 11 bases and V 6 bases, and 19 bases lay outside the gene matches. Germline CDR1 reads SGHVS; CDR2 reads FNYEAQ. This CDR3 spans 16 amino acids. The CDR3 region has the DNA TGTGCCAGCAGTCAAGGGCGGTCTAGCGGGACACATGAGCAGTACTTC. Amino acids: CASSQGRSSGTHEQYF.

This clonotype was recorded a few times. A clone one base away is much larger, so this may be a read error. The chain uses TRBV12-3 or TRBV12-4 and TRBJ2-7, with 7 bases that match TRBD2. This CDR3 spans 13 amino acids. After removal of 8 bases from V and 7 bases from J, the junction contained 11 bases not matched to a gene. In DNA, the CDR3 is TGTGCCAGCGGGGGGACTATTTCGAATGAGCAGTACTTC. Translation gives CASGGTISNEQYF.

This clonotype showed up many times. This sequence joins TRBV28 and TRBJ2-5; D is possibly TRBD1 (5 bases). This CDR3 spans 11 amino acids. V was trimmed by 5 bases and J by 7 bases, leaving 8 bases between them. Germline CDR1 reads MDHEN; CDR2 reads SYDVKM. The CDR3 reads CASSPRGTQYF. The CDR3 region has the DNA TGTGCCAGCAGTCCTAGGGGGACCCAGTACTTC. The variable domain in full, completed from reference TRBV28 and TRBJ2-5, reads DVKVTQSSRYLVKRTGEKVFLECVQDMDHENMFWYRQDPGLGLRLIYFSYDVKMKEKGDIPEGYSVSREKKERFSLILESASTNQTSMYLCASSPRGTQYFGPGTRLLVL.

This clonotype has ten or more counts. The chain carries TRBV20-1 and TRBJ1-1; 7 bases match TRBD1. The CDR3 sequence is 14 residues long. The germline CDR1 and CDR2 sequences are DFQATT and SNEGSKA (reference sequence). With 0 bases clipped from V and 5 bases from J, the junction kept 6 bases outside the gene matches. The CDR3, as DNA: TGCAGTGCTAGAGAAGGGGGCTCTGGAACTGAAGCTTTCTTT. This encodes CSAREGGSGTEAFF.

The chain carries TRBV9 and TRBJ2-2, with TRBD2 identical over 9 bases. Germline CDR1 reads SGDLS; CDR2 reads YYNGEE. The V segment lost 1 base and the J segment 4 bases; nucleotides outside the gene matches: 14. This CDR3 has 19 residues. In DNA, the CDR3 is TGTGCCAGCAGCGTATATTGGTCCCCAGGACTAGCGAGCACCGGGGAGCTGTTTTTT. It is translated as CASSVYWSPGLASTGELFF.

The chain couples TRBV5-1 to TRBJ2-5, with a possible D match to TRBD2 (6 bases). Germline CDR1 SGHRS, CDR2 YFSETQ. This CDR3 contains 14 residues. Trimming shortened V by 4 bases and J by 5 bases, and 15 bases separated the two germline ends. The CDR3 loop is CASSATTGVETQYF. The CDR3 region has the DNA TGCGCCAGCAGCGCGACGACGGGAGTGGAGACCCAGTACTTC.

A word on this clonotype: A much larger clone differs from this one at a single base, so this may be a read error. The final CDR3 position lacks the conserved phenylalanine or tryptophan, pointing to a likely read error. This chain uses TRBV6-1 with TRBJ2-1; D unresolved. The germline gives CDR1 MNHNS, CDR2 SASEGT. The CDR3 consists of 12 residues. V gave up 7 bases and J gave up 6 bases, with 10 bases separating them. CDR3 in DNA: TGTGCCAGCACCCACGGGCTCAATGAGCAGTTCCTC. Its translation is CASTHGLNEQFL.

This rearrangement joins TRBV7-2 to TRBJ1-3; D may be TRBD1 (6 bases). Trimming pared 5 bases from V and 0 bases from J, leaving 11 bases between. This CDR3 contains 15 residues. The germline V gene encodes CDR1 SGHTA and CDR2 FQGNSA. The CDR3 DNA sequence: TGTGCCAGCAGCCGAACAGGGAGCTCTGGAAACACCATATATTTT. Translated: CASSRTGSSGNTIYF.

This clonotype was seen at least ten times. The gene calls are TRBV13 and TRBJ2-7; D not certain. V shed 4 bases and J shed 9 bases, with 16 bases lying between them. In germline, CDR1 is PRHDT, CDR2 FYEKMQ (reference sequence). The CDR3 extends over 13 amino acids. This CDR3 is CASSSPRHAGQYF. The CDR3 nucleotides are TGTGCCAGCAGCTCACCTCGCCACGCAGGGCAGTACTTC. The full variable domain, with the rest looked up from reference TRBV13 and TRBJ2-7, is AAGVIQSPRHLIKEKRETATLKCYPIPRHDTVYWYQQGPGQDPQFLISFYEKMQSDKGSIPDRFSAQQFSDYHSELNMSSLELGDSALYFCASSSPRHAGQYFGPGTRLTVT.

This clonotype was seen ten or more times. V and J are TRBV11-2 and TRBJ2-7; 9 nucleotides agree with TRBD1. This CDR3 is 16 amino acids long. V dropped 1 base and J dropped 1; count of bases not matched to a gene: 5. CDR1 and CDR2 from the germline V gene are SGHAT and FQNNGV. As DNA, the CDR3 is TGTGCCAGCAGCTTAGGTCCGGACAGGGGATCCTACGAGCAGTACTTC. This encodes CASSLGPDRGSYEQYF.

This clonotype was observed many times. Its ends do not fully match the called genes, so a read error is possible. The rearrangement uses TRBV12-3 or TRBV12-4 and TRBJ1-3; D is unclear. This CDR3 spans 13 amino acids. The DNA of the CDR3 is TGCGCTGATAGGCCGAGCTCTGGAAACACCATATATTTT. Its translation: CADRPSSGNTIYF.